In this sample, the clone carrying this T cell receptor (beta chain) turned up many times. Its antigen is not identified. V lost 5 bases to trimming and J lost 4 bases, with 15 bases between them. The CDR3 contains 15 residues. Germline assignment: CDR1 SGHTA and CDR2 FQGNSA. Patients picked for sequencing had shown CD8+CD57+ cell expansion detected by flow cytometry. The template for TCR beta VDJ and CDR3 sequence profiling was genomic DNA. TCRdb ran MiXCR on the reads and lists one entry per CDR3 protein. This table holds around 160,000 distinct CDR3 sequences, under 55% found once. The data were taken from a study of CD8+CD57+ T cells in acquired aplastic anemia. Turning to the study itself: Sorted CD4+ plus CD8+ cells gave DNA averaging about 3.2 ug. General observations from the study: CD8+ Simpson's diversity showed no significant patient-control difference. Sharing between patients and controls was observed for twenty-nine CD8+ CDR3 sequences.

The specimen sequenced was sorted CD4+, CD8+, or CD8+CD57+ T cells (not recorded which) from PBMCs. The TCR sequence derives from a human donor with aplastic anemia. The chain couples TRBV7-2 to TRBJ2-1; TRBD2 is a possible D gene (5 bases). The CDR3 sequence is CASSQTLGSYNEQFF. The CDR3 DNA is TGTGCCAGCAGCCAGACTCTAGGGAGTTACAATGAGCAGTTCTTC. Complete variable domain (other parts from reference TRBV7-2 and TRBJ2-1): GAGVSQSPSNKVTEKGKDVELRCDPISGHTALYWYRQSLGQGLEFLIYFQGNSAPDKSGLPSDRFSAERTGGSVSTLTIQRTQQEDSAVYLCASSQTLGSYNEQFFGPGTRLTVL.